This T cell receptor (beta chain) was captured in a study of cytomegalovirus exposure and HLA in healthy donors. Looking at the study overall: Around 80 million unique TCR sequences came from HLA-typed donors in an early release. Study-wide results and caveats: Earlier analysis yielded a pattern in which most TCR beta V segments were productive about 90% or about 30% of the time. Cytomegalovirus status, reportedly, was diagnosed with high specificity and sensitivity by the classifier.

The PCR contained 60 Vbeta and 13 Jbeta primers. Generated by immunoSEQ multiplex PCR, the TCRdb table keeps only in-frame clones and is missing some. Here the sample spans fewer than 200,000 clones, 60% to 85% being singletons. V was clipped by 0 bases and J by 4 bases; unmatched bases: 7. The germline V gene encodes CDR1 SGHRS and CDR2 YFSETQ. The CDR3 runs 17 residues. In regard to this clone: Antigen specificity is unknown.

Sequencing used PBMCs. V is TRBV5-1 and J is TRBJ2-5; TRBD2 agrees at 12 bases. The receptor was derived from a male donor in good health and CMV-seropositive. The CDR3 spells CASSLEPLAGGGETQYF. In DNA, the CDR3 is TGCGCCAGCAGCTTGGAACCTCTAGCGGGGGGGGGAGAGACCCAGTACTTC.